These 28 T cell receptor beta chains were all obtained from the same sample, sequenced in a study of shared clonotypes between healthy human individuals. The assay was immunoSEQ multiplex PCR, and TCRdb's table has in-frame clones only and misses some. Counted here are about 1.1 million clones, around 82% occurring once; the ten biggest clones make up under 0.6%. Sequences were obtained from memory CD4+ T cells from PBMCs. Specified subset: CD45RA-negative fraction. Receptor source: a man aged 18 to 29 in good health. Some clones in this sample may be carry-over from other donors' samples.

CDR3 nucleotides: TGCGCCAGCAGCTTGCTGGGGCTGAACACCGGGGAGCTGTTTTTT. Protein: CASSLLGLNTGELFF. V usage is TRBV5-1 and J usage is TRBJ2-2; a weak D match, TRBD1 (5 bases). The germline CDR1 and CDR2 sequences are SGHRS and YFSETQ. The V gene lost 1 base and the J gene lost 1 base, with 8 bases spanning the gap. This CDR3 is built from 15 residues. Looking up the rest from reference TRBV5-1 and TRBJ2-2 gives the full variable domain: KAGVTQTPRYLIKTRGQQVTLSCSPISGHRSVSWYQQTPGQGLQFLFEYFSETQRNKGNFPGRFSGRQFSNSRSEMNVSTLELGDSALYLCASSLLGLNTGELFFGEGSRLTVL.

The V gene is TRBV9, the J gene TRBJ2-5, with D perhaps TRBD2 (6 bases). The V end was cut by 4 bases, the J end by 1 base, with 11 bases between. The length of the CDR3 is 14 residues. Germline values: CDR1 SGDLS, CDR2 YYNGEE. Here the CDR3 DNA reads TGTGCCAGCAGCATCCGGGACTTCCAAGAGACCCAGTACTTC. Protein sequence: CASSIRDFQETQYF.

CDR3 DNA: TGCGCCAGCAGCAGCGGGGGCGCGGGTAATGAAAAACTGTTTTTT. Protein sequence: CASSSGGAGNEKLFF. This chain uses TRBV5-1 with TRBJ1-4, with a possible D match to TRBD1 (6 bases). Trimming stripped 4 bases from V and 4 bases from J, with 14 bases between. In germline, CDR1 is SGHRS, CDR2 YFSETQ. This CDR3 has 15 amino acids. Full variable domain (outside the CDR3, taken from reference TRBV5-1 and TRBJ1-4): KAGVTQTPRYLIKTRGQQVTLSCSPISGHRSVSWYQQTPGQGLQFLFEYFSETQRNKGNFPGRFSGRQFSNSRSEMNVSTLELGDSALYLCASSSGGAGNEKLFFGSGTQLSVL.

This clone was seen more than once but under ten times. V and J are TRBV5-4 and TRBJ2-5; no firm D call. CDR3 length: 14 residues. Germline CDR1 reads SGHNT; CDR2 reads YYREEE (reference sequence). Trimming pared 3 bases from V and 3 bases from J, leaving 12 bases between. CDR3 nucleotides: TGTGCCAGCAGCTCTCAACAAGCAGAAGAGACCCAGTACTTC. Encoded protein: CASSSQQAEETQYF.

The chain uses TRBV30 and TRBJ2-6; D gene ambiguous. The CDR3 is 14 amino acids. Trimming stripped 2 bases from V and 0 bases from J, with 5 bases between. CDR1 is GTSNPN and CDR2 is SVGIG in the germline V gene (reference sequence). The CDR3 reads CAWSIDSGANVLTF. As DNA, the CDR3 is TGTGCCTGGAGTATTGACTCTGGGGCCAACGTCCTGACTTTC.

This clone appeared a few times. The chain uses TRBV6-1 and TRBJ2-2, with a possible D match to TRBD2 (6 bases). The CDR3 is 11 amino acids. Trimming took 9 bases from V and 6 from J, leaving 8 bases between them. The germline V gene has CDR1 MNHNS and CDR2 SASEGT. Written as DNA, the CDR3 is TGTGCCAGGGGGGAGGCCGGGGAGCTGTTTTTT. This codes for CARGEAGELFF.

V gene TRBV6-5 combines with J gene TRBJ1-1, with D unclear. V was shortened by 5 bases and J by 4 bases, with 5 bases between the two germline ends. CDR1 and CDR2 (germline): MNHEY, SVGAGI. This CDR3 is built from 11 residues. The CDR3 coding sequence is TGTGCCAGCAGTATGGGCACTGAAGCTTTCTTT. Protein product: CASSMGTEAFF.

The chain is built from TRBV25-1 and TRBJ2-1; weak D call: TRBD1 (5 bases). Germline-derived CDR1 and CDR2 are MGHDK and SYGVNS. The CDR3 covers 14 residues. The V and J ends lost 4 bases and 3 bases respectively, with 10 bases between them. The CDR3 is CASSGGRVYNEQFF. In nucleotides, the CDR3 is TGTGCCAGCAGTGGAGGCAGGGTCTACAATGAGCAGTTCTTC.

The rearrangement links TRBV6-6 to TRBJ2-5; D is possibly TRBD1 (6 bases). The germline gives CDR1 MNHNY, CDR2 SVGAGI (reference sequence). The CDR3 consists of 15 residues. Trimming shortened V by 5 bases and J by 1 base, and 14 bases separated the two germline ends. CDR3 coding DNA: TGTGCCAGCAGTAGAAAACAGGGTCGCCAAGAGACCCAGTACTTC. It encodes CASSRKQGRQETQYF.

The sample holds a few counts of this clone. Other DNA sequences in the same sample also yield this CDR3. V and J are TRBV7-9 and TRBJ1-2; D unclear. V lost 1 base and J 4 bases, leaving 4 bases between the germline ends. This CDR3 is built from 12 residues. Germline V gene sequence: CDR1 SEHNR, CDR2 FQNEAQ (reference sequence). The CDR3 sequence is CASSLDGYGYTF. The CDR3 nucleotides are TGTGCCAGCAGCTTAGACGGCTATGGCTACACCTTC.

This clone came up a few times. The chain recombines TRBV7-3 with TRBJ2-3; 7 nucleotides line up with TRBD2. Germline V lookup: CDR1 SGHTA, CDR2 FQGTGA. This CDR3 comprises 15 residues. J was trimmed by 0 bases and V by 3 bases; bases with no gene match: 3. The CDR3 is CASSLAGASTDTQYF. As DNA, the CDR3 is TGTGCCAGCAGCTTGGCGGGAGCTAGCACAGATACGCAGTATTTT. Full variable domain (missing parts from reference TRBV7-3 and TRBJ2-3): GAGVSQTPSNKVTEKGKYVELRCDPISGHTALYWYRQSLGQGPEFLIYFQGTGAADDSGLPNDRFFAVRPEGSVSTLKIQRTERGDSAVYLCASSLAGASTDTQYFGPGTRLTVL.

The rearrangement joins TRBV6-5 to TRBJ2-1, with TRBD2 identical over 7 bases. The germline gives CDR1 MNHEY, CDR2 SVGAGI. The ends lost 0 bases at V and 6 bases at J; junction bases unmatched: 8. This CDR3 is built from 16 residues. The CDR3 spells CASSYSARREFNEQFF. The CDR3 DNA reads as TGTGCCAGCAGTTACTCCGCCCGGCGGGAGTTCAATGAGCAGTTCTTC.

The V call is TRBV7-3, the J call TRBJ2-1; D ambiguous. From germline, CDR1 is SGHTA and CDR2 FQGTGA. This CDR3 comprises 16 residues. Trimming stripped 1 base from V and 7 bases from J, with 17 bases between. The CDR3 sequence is CASSLIPRPVVNEQFF. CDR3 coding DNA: TGTGCCAGCAGCTTAATTCCCCGACCAGTTGTTAATGAGCAGTTCTTC.

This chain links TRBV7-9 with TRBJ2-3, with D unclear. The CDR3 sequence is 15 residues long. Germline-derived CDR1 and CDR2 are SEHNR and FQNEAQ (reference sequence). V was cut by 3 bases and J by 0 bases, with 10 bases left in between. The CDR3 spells CASSLRQASTDTQYF. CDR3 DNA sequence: TGTGCCAGCAGCTTGCGGCAGGCCAGCACAGATACGCAGTATTTT.

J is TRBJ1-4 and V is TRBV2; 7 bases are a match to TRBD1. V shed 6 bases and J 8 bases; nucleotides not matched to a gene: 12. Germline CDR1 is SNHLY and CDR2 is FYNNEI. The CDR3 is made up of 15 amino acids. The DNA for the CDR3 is TGTGCCAGCAGGGAGACAGGGTTTTTAGGAGAAAAACTGTTTTTT. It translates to CASRETGFLGEKLFF.

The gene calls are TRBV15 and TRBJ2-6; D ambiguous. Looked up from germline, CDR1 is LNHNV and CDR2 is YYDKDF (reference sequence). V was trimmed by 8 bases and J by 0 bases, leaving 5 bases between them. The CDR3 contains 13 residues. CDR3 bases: TGTGCCACCCGGCGCTCTGGGGCCAACGTCCTGACTTTC. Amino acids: CATRRSGANVLTF.

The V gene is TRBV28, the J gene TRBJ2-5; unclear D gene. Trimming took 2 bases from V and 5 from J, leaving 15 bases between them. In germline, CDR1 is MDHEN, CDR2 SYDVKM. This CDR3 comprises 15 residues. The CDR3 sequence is CASSLTARVRETQYF. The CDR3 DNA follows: TGTGCCAGCAGTTTAACGGCACGGGTTCGGGAGACCCAGTACTTC. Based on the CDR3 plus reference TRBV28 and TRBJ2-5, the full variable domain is DVKVTQSSRYLVKRTGEKVFLECVQDMDHENMFWYRQDPGLGLRLIYFSYDVKMKEKGDIPEGYSVSREKKERFSLILESASTNQTSMYLCASSLTARVRETQYFGPGTRLLVL.

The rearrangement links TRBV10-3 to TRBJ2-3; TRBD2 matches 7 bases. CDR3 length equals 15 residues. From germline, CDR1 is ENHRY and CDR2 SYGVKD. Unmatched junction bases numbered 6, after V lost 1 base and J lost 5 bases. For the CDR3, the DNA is TGTGCCATCAGTGAGTATGCGGGAGCAGGAGATACGCAGTATTTT. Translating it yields CAISEYAGAGDTQYF.

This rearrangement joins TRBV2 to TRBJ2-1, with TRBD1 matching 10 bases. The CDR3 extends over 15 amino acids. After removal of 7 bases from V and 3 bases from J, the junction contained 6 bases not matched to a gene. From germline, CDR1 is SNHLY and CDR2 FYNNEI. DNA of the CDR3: TGTGCCAGCAAATTGACAGGGGGCGTCTACAATGAGCAGTTCTTC. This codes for CASKLTGGVYNEQFF.

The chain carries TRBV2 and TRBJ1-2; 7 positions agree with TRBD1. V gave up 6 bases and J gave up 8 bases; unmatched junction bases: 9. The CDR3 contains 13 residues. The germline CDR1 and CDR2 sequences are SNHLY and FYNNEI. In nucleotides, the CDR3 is TGTGCCAGCAGCGATGACAGGGTTCGCGGCTACACCTTC. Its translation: CASSDDRVRGYTF. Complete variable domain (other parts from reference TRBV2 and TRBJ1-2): EPEVTQTPSHQVTQMGQEVILRCVPISNHLYFYWYRQILGQKVEFLVSFYNNEISEKSEIFDDQFSVERPDGSNFTLKIRSTKLEDSAMYFCASSDDRVRGYTFGSGTRLTVV.

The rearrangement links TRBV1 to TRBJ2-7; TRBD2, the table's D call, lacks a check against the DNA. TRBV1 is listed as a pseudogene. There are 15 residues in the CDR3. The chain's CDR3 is CTSSQSGRVGYEQYF. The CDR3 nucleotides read TGCACCAGCAGCCAGTCCGGGAGGGTGGGCTACGAGCAGTACTTC.

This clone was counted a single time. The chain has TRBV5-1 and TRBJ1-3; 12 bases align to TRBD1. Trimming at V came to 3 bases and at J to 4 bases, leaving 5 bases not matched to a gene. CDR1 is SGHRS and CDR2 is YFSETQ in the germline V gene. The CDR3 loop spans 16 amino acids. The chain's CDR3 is CASSSGQGAEGNTIYF. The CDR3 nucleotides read TGCGCCAGCAGCTCGGGACAGGGGGCCGAGGGAAACACCATATATTTT.

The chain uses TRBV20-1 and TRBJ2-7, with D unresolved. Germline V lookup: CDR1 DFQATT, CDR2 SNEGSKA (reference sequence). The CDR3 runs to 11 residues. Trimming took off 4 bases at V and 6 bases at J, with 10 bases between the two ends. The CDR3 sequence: CSATALTEQYF. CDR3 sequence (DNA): TGCAGTGCTACGGCCTTAACCGAGCAGTACTTC.

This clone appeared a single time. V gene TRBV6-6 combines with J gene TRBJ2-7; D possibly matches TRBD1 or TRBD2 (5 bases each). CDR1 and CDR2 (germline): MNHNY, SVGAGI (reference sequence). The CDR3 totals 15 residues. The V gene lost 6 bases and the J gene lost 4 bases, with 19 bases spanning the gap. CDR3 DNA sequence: TGTGCCAGCAGCCCTCCCCCGGGGCAGGTGTACGAGCAGTACTTC. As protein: CASSPPPGQVYEQYF.

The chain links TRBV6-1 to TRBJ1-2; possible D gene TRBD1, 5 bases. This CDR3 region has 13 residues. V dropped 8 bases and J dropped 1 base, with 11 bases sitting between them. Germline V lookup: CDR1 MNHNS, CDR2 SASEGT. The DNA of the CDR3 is TGTGCCAGCGAGACAGCCATTAACTATGGCTACACCTTC. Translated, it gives CASETAINYGYTF.

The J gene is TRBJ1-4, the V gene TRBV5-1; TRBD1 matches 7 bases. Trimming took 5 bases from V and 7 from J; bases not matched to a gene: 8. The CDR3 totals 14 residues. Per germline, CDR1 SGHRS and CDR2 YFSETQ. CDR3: CASRSGQLSEKLFF. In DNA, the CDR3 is TGCGCCAGCAGGTCGGGACAGCTAAGTGAAAAACTGTTTTTT.

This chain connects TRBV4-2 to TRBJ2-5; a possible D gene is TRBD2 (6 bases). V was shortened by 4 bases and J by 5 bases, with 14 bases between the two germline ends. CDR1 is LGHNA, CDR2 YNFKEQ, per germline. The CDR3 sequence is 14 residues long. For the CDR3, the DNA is TGTGCCAGCAGCCGCGGGGCGCGCGGGGAGACCCAGTACTTC. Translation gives CASSRGARGETQYF.

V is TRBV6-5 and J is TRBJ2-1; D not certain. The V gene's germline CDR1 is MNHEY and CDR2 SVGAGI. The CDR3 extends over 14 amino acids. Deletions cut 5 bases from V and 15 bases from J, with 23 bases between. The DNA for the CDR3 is TGTGCCAGCAGTCCGACGACCGGCCACTTCTCTCGGTTCTTC. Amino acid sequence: CASSPTTGHFSRFF.